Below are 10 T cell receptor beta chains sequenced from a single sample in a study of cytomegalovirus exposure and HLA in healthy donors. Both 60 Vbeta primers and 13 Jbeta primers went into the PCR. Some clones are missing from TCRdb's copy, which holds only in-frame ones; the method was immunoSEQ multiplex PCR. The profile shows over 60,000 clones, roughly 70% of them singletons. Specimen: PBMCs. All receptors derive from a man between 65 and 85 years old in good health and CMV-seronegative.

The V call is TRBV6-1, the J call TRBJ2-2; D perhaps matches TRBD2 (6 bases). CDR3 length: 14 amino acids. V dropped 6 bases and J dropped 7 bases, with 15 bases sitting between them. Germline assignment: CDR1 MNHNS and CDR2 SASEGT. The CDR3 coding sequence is TGTGCCAGCAGCGGGACTGCGCAGGACGGGGAGCTGTTTTTT. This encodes CASSGTAQDGELFF.

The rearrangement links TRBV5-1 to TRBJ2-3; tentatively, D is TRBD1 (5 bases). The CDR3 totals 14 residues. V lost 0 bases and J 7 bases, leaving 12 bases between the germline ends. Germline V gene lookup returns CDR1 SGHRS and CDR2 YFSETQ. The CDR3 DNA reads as TGCGCCAGCAGCTTGGAGGGGCAAGGGTATACGCAGTATTTT. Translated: CASSLEGQGYTQYF.

The CDR3 protein is CASSTRTGVGYTF. In DNA form, the CDR3 reads TGTGCCAGCAGTACCCGGACAGGAGTCGGCTACACCTTC. The V gene is TRBV28, the J gene TRBJ1-2; 7 bases align to TRBD1. V lost 5 bases, J lost 8 bases, and 8 bases stayed unmatched. The germline V gene encodes CDR1 MDHEN and CDR2 SYDVKM. This CDR3 region has 13 residues.

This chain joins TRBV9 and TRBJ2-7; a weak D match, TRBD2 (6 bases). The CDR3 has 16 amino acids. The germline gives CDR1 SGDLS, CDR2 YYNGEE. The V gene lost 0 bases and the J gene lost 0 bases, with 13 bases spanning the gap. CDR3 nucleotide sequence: TGTGCCAGCAGCGTAGATTCGGGGGTAAGCTCCTACGAGCAGTACTTC. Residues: CASSVDSGVSSYEQYF. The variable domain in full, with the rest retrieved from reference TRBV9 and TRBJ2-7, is DSGVTQTPKHLITATGQRVTLRCSPRSGDLSVYWYQQSLDQGLQFLIQYYNGEERAKGNILERFSAQQFPDLHSELNLSSLELGDSALYFCASSVDSGVSSYEQYFGPGTRLTVT.

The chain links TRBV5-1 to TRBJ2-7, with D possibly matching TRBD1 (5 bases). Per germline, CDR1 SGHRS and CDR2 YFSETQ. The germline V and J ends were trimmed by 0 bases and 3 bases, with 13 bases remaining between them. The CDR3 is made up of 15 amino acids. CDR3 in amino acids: CASSLASGIGYEQYF. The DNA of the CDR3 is TGCGCCAGCAGCTTGGCTTCAGGGATCGGCTACGAGCAGTACTTC.

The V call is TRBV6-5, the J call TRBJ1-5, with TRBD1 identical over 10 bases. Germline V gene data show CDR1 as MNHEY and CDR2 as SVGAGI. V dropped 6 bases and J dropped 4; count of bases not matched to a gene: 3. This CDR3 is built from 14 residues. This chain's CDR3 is CASRRTGGNQPQHF. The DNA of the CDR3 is TGTGCCAGCAGAAGGACAGGGGGTAATCAGCCCCAGCATTTT.

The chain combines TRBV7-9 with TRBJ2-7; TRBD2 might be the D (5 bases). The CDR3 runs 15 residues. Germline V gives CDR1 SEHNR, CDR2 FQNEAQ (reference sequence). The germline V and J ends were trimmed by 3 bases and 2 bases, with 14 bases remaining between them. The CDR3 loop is CASSLGQDLTYEQYF. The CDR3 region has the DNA TGTGCCAGCAGCTTGGGTCAGGACTTAACCTACGAGCAGTACTTC.

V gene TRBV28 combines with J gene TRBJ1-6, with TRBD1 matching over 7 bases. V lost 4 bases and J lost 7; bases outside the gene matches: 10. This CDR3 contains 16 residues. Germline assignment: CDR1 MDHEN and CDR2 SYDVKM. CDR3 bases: TGTGCCAGCAGTTCTCCAGGGGGGTCGCGGAATTCACCCCTCCACTTT. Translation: CASSSPGGSRNSPLHF. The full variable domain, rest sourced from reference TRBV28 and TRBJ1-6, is DVKVTQSSRYLVKRTGEKVFLECVQDMDHENMFWYRQDPGLGLRLIYFSYDVKMKEKGDIPEGYSVSREKKERFSLILESASTNQTSMYLCASSSPGGSRNSPLHFGNGTRLTVT.

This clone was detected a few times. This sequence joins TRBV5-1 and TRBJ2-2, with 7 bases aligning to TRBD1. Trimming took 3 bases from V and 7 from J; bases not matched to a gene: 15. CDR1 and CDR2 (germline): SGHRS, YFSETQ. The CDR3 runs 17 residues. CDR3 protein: CASSSDWDSLNIGELFF. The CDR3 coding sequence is TGCGCCAGCAGCTCAGACTGGGACAGCCTAAATATCGGGGAGCTGTTTTTT.

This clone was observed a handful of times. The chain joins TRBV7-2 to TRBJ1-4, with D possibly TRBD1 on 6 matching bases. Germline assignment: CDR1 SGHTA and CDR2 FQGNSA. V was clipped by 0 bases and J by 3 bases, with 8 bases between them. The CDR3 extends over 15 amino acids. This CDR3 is CASSLAGAANEKLFF. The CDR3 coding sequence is TGTGCCAGCAGCTTAGCGGGGGCGGCTAATGAAAAACTGTTTTTT.